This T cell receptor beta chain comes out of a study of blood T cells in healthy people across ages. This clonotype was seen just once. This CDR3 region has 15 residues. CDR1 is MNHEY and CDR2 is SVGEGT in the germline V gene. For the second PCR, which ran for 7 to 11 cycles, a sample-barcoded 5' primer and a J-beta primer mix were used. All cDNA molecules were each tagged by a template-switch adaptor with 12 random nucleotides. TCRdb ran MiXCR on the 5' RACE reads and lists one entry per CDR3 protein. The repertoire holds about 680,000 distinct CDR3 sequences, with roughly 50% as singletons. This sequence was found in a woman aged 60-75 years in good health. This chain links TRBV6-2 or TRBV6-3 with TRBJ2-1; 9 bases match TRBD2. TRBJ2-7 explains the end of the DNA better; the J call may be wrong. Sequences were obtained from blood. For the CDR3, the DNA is TGTGCCAGCAGTTACTCGGCTAGCGGGACCTACGAGCAGTACTTC. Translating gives CASSYSASGTYEQYF.